The rows below give T cell receptor beta chains drawn from one sample of a study of blood T cell repertoires in COVID-19. Some clones are missing from TCRdb's copy, which holds only in-frame ones; the method was immunoSEQ multiplex PCR. The repertoire holds some 400,000 clones, with around nine tenths as singletons. The sequencing sample was made of PBMCs or T cells enriched from blood (not recorded which). The receptors were sampled from a woman in her thirties who had recovered from COVID-19. Each CDR3 is given with its conserved first and last residue. A D gene is named only where the DNA matches it firmly. The size entry is marked missing in some rows and otherwise reads once, few, many or a size class.

-	TRBV15	-	TRBJ2-2	CATSRRKANTGELFF	TGTGCCACCAGCAGGAGAAAAGCGAACACCGGGGAGCTGTTTTTT
-	TRBV5-5	TRBD2	TRBJ2-1	CASSPQWRGGPSDEQFF	TGTGCCAGCAGCCCCCAGTGGCGGGGGGGGCCTTCCGATGAGCAGTTCTTC
-	TRBV19	-	TRBJ1-5	CASTREGGTYSNQPQHF	TGTGCCAGCACCAGGGAGGGAGGGACCTATAGCAATCAGCCCCAGCATTTT
-	TRBV24-1	-	TRBJ2-5	CATSDWGELKETQYF	TGTGCCACCAGTGATTGGGGGGAGTTGAAAGAGACCCAGTACTTC
-	TRBV19	-	TRBJ1-1	CASSSVRGTEAFF	TGTGCCAGTAGCTCGGTCCGGGGCACTGAAGCTTTCTTT
-	TRBV2	TRBD1	TRBJ1-4	CASSTDRGTNEKLFF	TGTGCCAGCAGCACCGACAGGGGAACTAATGAAAAACTGTTTTTT
-	TRBV5-4	TRBD1	TRBJ1-2	CASRDREDYGYTF	TGTGCCAGCAGAGACAGGGAGGATTATGGCTACACCTTC
-	TRBV5-1	TRBD1	TRBJ1-2	CASSFYNDRGQENYGYTF	TGCGCCAGCAGCTTCTATAATGACCGGGGACAGGAGAACTATGGCTACACCTTC
once	TRBV11-3	TRBD1	TRBJ2-2	CASSPDRVATGELFF	TGTGCCAGCAGCCCCGACAGGGTGGCCACCGGGGAGCTGTTTTTT
-	TRBV5-1	TRBD2	TRBJ2-5	CASKRTGTTQETQYF	TGCGCCAGCAAGAGGACCGGGACTACTCAAGAGACCCAGTACTTC
once	TRBV9	-	TRBJ2-1	CASSVAYRNNEQFF	TGTGCCAGCAGCGTAGCCTACAGAAACAATGAGCAGTTCTTC
-	TRBV2	-	TRBJ1-2	CASSEDLGVGYGYTF	TGTGCCAGCAGTGAAGATTTGGGAGTAGGCTATGGCTACACCTTC
-	TRBV28	-	TRBJ1-4	CASSLPGPVNEKLFF	TGTGCCAGCAGTTTGCCCGGTCCCGTTAATGAAAAACTGTTTTTT
-	TRBV10-3	TRBD1	TRBJ1-1	CAISEGQENTEAFF	TGTGCCATCAGTGAGGGACAGGAGAACACTGAAGCTTTCTTT
-	TRBV18	TRBD1	TRBJ2-7	CASSTGERSYEQYF	TGTGCCAGCTCAACAGGGGAAAGATCCTACGAGCAGTACTTC
-	TRBV5-1	TRBD2	TRBJ2-2	CASSLVPGTSGSKNTGELFF	TGCGCCAGCAGCTTGGTCCCCGGGACTAGCGGGAGTAAAAACACCGGGGAGCTGTTTTTT
few	TRBV7-2	-	TRBJ1-6	CASSLGWAAHNSPLHF	TGTGCCAGCAGCCTTGGGTGGGCCGCCCATAATTCACCCCTCCACTTT
-	TRBV5-6	-	TRBJ1-5	CASSLKKSRRTSNQPQHF	TGTGCCAGCAGCTTGAAAAAGAGTCGTAGGACAAGCAATCAGCCCCAGCATTTT
once	TRBV10-3	TRBD1	TRBJ1-6	CAIREQGTGSPLHF	TGTGCCATCAGAGAACAGGGGACTGGTTCACCCCTCCACTTT
-	TRBV15	-	TRBJ1-2	CATSRVREARYGYTF	TGTGCCACCAGCAGAGTGAGGGAAGCGCGATATGGCTACACCTTC
-	TRBV7-2	TRBD1	TRBJ2-7	CASSFVIGVGQAYEQYF	TGTGCCAGCAGCTTCGTCATCGGCGTAGGACAGGCCTACGAGCAGTACTTC
-	TRBV19	TRBD1	TRBJ1-1	CASRGPEAFF	TGTGCCAGCAGGGGGCCTGAAGCTTTCTTT
-	TRBV6-5	TRBD1	TRBJ2-1	CASSRGQLSYNEQFF	TGTGCCAGCAGCCGGGGACAGCTCTCCTACAATGAGCAGTTCTTC
-	TRBV18	-	TRBJ1-1	CASSPGQGYTEAFF	TGTGCCAGCTCACCAGGACAAGGTTACACTGAAGCTTTCTTT
-	TRBV28	-	TRBJ1-3	CASSLVRRASPSGNTIYF	TGTGCCAGCAGTTTGGTCAGGAGGGCTTCACCATCTGGAAACACCATATATTTT
-	TRBV9	-	TRBJ1-1	CASSVALDTEAFF	TGTGCCAGCAGCGTTGCACTAGACACTGAAGCTTTCTTT
-	TRBV27	-	TRBJ1-2	CASSFGGHYGYTF	TGTGCCAGCAGTTTCGGAGGGCACTATGGCTACACCTTC
-	TRBV6-5	TRBD2	TRBJ2-7	CASNKLANSYEQYF	TGTGCCAGCAACAAACTAGCGAACTCCTACGAGCAGTACTTC
-	TRBV19	-	TRBJ1-2	CASSVRRGIYGYTF	TGTGCCAGTAGTGTCAGACGGGGGATCTATGGCTACACCTTC
-	TRBV7-9	-	TRBJ1-3	CASSLGGNPTLLSGNTIYF	TGTGCCAGCAGCTTAGGAGGGAACCCAACCTTACTCTCTGGAAACACCATATATTTT
-	TRBV7-2	TRBD2	TRBJ2-1	CASSLKVGTSGPNEQFF	TGTGCCAGCAGCTTAAAGGTGGGGACTAGCGGGCCCAATGAGCAGTTCTTC
few	TRBV6-6	-	TRBJ2-7	CASSYSGSQQYF	TGTGCCAGCAGTTACAGCGGCAGCCAGCAGTACTTC
-	TRBV4-1	TRBD2	TRBJ2-7	CASSQEGLGLAGGEQYF	TGCGCCAGCAGCCAGGAGGGCCTCGGACTAGCGGGTGGCGAGCAGTACTTC
-	TRBV5-8	-	TRBJ2-7	CASSLRGTYEQYF	TGTGCCAGCAGCTTGAGGGGAACCTACGAGCAGTACTTC
-	TRBV5-1	TRBD1	TRBJ1-1	CASSLTGGGNTEAFF	TGCGCCAGCAGCTTGACAGGGGGCGGAAACACTGAAGCTTTCTTT
-	TRBV5-1	-	TRBJ1-1	CASSSTGLGNTEAFF	TGCGCCAGCAGCTCTACAGGGTTAGGGAACACTGAAGCTTTCTTT
-	TRBV28	TRBD1	TRBJ1-5	CASSFSTGGGNQPQHF	TGTGCCAGCAGTTTCTCGACAGGGGGCGGCAATCAGCCCCAGCATTTT